Below, 20 T cell receptor beta chains from the same sample are listed, as sequenced in a study of blood T cell repertoires in COVID-19. Clones were sequenced by immunoSEQ multiplex PCR, and TCRdb holds only the in-frame ones, with some missing. Of roughly 45,000 clones in the sample, roughly 82% were seen once. The sequenced sample consisted of peripheral blood. The receptors were sampled from a woman aged 60-70 years with acute or convalescent COVID-19.

This chain joins TRBV10-3 and TRBJ2-3; D may be TRBD2 (6 bases). Trimming shortened V by 4 bases and J by 2 bases, and 13 bases separated the two germline ends. The CDR3 spans 15 residues. Germline loops: CDR1 ENHRY, CDR2 SYGVKD. The CDR3 is CAISAASEDTDTQYF. The DNA for the CDR3 is TGTGCCATCAGTGCGGCTAGCGAGGACACAGATACGCAGTATTTT.

V gene TRBV12-5 combines with J gene TRBJ2-3, with D possibly being TRBD1 (6 bases). Trimming removed 8 bases at V and 2 bases at J, with 20 bases between. This CDR3 comprises 16 residues. Germline loops: CDR1 LGHNT, CDR2 FRNRAP. This chain's CDR3 is CASKVMGAQITDTQYF. The CDR3, as DNA: TGTGCTAGTAAAGTCATGGGGGCGCAGATCACAGATACGCAGTATTTT.

The gene calls are TRBV2 and TRBJ1-1; D remains unclear. CDR3 length: 11 amino acids. Germline CDR1 reads SNHLY; CDR2 reads FYNNEI. Trimming removed 8 bases from V and 5 bases from J, with 9 bases in between. The CDR3: CASYPETEAFF. CDR3 nucleotides: TGTGCCAGCTACCCGGAGACTGAAGCTTTCTTT.

The sample holds one count of this clone. This chain connects TRBV2 to TRBJ1-1; 9 nucleotides align to TRBD1. Germline trimming cut 8 bases from V and 8 bases from J; bases unmatched to any gene: 12. The CDR3 length is 14 residues. Germline CDR1 is SNHLY and CDR2 is FYNNEI. The CDR3 loop is CASASPGQGSEAFF. CDR3 sequence (DNA): TGTGCCAGCGCATCCCCGGGACAGGGCTCCGAAGCTTTCTTT.

V usage is TRBV5-4 and J usage is TRBJ2-7; no reliable D call. The V and J ends lost 3 bases and 5 bases respectively, with 12 bases between them. The CDR3 covers 13 residues. Germline V lookup: CDR1 SGHNT, CDR2 YYREEE (reference sequence). The CDR3: CASSSGGLDEQYF. In nucleotides, the CDR3 is TGTGCCAGCAGCTCAGGTGGTTTGGACGAGCAGTACTTC.

This rearrangement joins TRBV21-1 to TRBJ1-1; TRBD1 reflects the table's D call only, with no check against the DNA. TRBV21-1 is a documented pseudogene. The CDR3 runs to 16 residues. The chain's CDR3 is CASSKEADREGTEAFF. The CDR3 DNA follows: TGTGCCAGCAGCAAAGAGGCAGACAGGGAAGGAACTGAAGCTTTCTTT.

The CDR3: CASSVSNGGDGTEAFF. As DNA, the CDR3 is TGTGCCAGCAGCGTATCTAACGGCGGGGATGGCACTGAAGCTTTCTTT. The rearrangement links TRBV9 to TRBJ1-1, with D unresolved. The CDR3 has 16 residues. From germline, CDR1 is SGDLS and CDR2 YYNGEE. The V gene lost 1 base and the J gene lost 4 bases, with 17 bases spanning the gap. Drawing the rest from reference TRBV9 and TRBJ1-1, the complete variable domain is DSGVTQTPKHLITATGQRVTLRCSPRSGDLSVYWYQQSLDQGLQFLIQYYNGEERAKGNILERFSAQQFPDLHSELNLSSLELGDSALYFCASSVSNGGDGTEAFFGQGTRLTVV.

CDR3 protein: CSVVVKVSAEAFF. For the CDR3, the DNA is TGCAGCGTTGTTGTGAAAGTTTCGGCTGAAGCTTTCTTT. The chain employs TRBV29-1 and TRBJ1-1, with D hard to call. Germline lookup yields CDR1 SQVTM and CDR2 ANQGSEA. CDR3 length: 13 amino acids. V was shortened by 4 bases and J by 6 bases, with 15 bases between the two germline ends. Using reference TRBV29-1 and TRBJ1-1 for the parts outside the CDR3, the full variable domain is SAVISQKPSRDICQRGTSLTIQCQVDSQVTMMFWYRQQPGQSLTLIATANQGSEATYESGFVIDKFPISRPNLTFSTLTVSNMSPEDSSIYLCSVVVKVSAEAFFGQGTRLTVV.

This clone was counted only a few times. V is TRBV9 and J is TRBJ1-6; TRBD1 is a possible D gene (5 bases). Germline V gives CDR1 SGDLS, CDR2 YYNGEE. V was clipped by 0 bases and J by 10 bases, with 11 bases between them. The CDR3 is 14 amino acids. The CDR3 loop is CASSVEGRGSPLHF. The CDR3 nucleotides read TGTGCCAGCAGCGTAGAGGGGCGAGGATCACCCCTCCACTTT.

The chain employs TRBV7-9 and TRBJ2-1, with 11 nucleotides matching TRBD2. Looked up from germline, CDR1 is SEHNR and CDR2 is FQNEAQ (reference sequence). This CDR3 is 18 amino acids long. V gave up 3 bases and J gave up 1 base; unmatched junction bases: 8. CDR3 coding DNA: TGTGCCAGCAGCTTTCCTAAGACTAGCGGGGATTCCTACAATGAGCAGTTCTTC. Its translation is CASSFPKTSGDSYNEQFF.

The chain recombines TRBV6-1 with TRBJ2-6; D possibly corresponds to TRBD2 (5 bases). V was pared by 1 base and J by 4 bases, with 11 bases between. The germline V gene has CDR1 MNHNS and CDR2 SASEGT. CDR3 length: 16 residues. CDR3 sequence (DNA): TGTGCCAGCAGTGAAGATGAGGGAACAGGGGCCAACGTCCTGACTTTC. This codes for CASSEDEGTGANVLTF.

The CDR3 loop reads CASSLGPPIGTDTQYF. For the CDR3, the DNA is TGTGCCAGCTCACTGGGGCCACCCATAGGCACAGATACGCAGTATTTT. J is TRBJ2-3 and V is TRBV18; the D gene is possibly TRBD1 (5 bases). The CDR3 covers 16 residues. CDR1 and CDR2 (germline): KGHSH, LQKENI. The V gene lost 4 bases and the J gene lost 1 base, with 15 bases spanning the gap.

This clone has only a few counts. This chain uses TRBV6-8 with TRBJ1-3; 10 bases line up with TRBD1. Germline CDR1 and CDR2: MNHGY and SAAAGT. The trim removed 6 bases at V and 2 bases at J, leaving 4 bases unmatched. This CDR3 region has 15 residues. CDR3 region: CASSYGTGAGNTIYF. The DNA of the CDR3 is TGTGCCAGCAGCTATGGGACAGGGGCTGGAAACACCATATATTTT.

This chain uses TRBV5-4 with TRBJ1-2; TRBD1 matches at 8 bases. The V and J ends lost 5 bases and 4 bases, in that order; junction bases with no gene match: 4. The CDR3 is 13 residues long. In germline, CDR1 is SGHNT, CDR2 YYREEE (reference sequence). The CDR3 DNA reads TGTGCCAGCAGTCTACAGGGGGGCTATGGCTACACCTTC. Translation: CASSLQGGYGYTF.

V gene TRBV4-3 combines with J gene TRBJ1-6; D unresolved. The V and J ends lost 4 bases and 11 bases respectively, with 15 bases between them. Germline CDR1 LGHNA, CDR2 YSLEER. The CDR3 sequence is 14 residues long. The CDR3 bases are TGCGCCAGCAGCCCGGTTTACGGGGAGACACCCCTCCACTTT. Amino acid sequence: CASSPVYGETPLHF.

This chain links TRBV30 with TRBJ1-1, with D unresolved. From germline, CDR1 is GTSNPN and CDR2 SVGIG (reference sequence). V was shortened by 3 bases and J by 8 bases, with 16 bases between the two germline ends. The CDR3 is made up of 13 amino acids. The CDR3 here is CAWRSEVGGEAFF. CDR3 DNA sequence: TGTGCCTGGAGATCGGAGGTGGGTGGGGAAGCTTTCTTT.

The sample holds one count of this clone. The gene calls are TRBV2 and TRBJ2-7, with 10 bases identical to TRBD1. The CDR3 spans 12 residues. CDR1 and CDR2 from the germline V gene are SNHLY and FYNNEI. V was pared by 11 bases and J by 6 bases, with 7 bases of the junction left unmatched. For the CDR3, the DNA is TGTGCCGGACTTGGGACAGGGGTCGAGCAGTACTTC. This encodes CAGLGTGVEQYF.

This chain uses TRBV20-1 with TRBJ2-1, with D possibly TRBD2 on 6 matching bases. Germline V gene data show CDR1 as DFQATT and CDR2 as SNEGSKA (reference sequence). There are 10 residues in the CDR3. The germline V and J ends were trimmed by 7 bases and 10 bases, with 11 bases remaining between them. The CDR3 DNA follows: TGCAGTGTAGCGGAATACGAGCAGTTCTTC. Amino acid sequence: CSVAEYEQFF.

V usage is TRBV10-3 and J usage is TRBJ2-1; 7 bases are shared with TRBD2. The germline CDR1 and CDR2 sequences are ENHRY and SYGVKD. The CDR3 has 13 amino acids. Trimming at V came to 5 bases and at J to 5 bases, leaving 3 bases not matched to a gene. The CDR3 here is CAISLADNNEQFF. Written as DNA, the CDR3 is TGTGCCATCAGTCTAGCGGACAACAATGAGCAGTTCTTC.

The J gene is TRBJ1-6, the V gene TRBV5-1, with D unclear. Trimming took off 6 bases at V and 2 bases at J, with 9 bases between the two ends. This CDR3 region has 14 residues. Germline loops: CDR1 SGHRS, CDR2 YFSETQ. CDR3 region: CASKGEAYNSPLHF. Here the CDR3 DNA reads TGCGCCAGCAAGGGAGAGGCCTATAATTCACCCCTCCACTTT.